Listed here are 7 T cell receptor beta chains from one sample, sequenced in a study of T cell clonality in common variable immunodeficiency. The repertoire was sequenced with immunoSEQ multiplex PCR; TCRdb's copy has only in-frame clones and lacks some. The sample contains some 45,000 clones, none occurring once; about 5.9% lies in the top ten. The sequencing sample was made of peripheral blood mononuclear cells. The receptor source for this set is a person between 18 and 69 years old in good health.

This clone has a count of ten or more. The read terminates 3 residues before the CDR3 end, so the remaining end is supplied by the germline J gene. V usage is TRBV19 and J usage is TRBJ1-4; the D gene is possibly TRBD1 (6 bases). V lost 6 bases to trimming and J lost 4 bases, with 21 bases between them. Germline CDR1 LNHDA, CDR2 SQIVND (reference sequence). This CDR3 spans 17 amino acids. Partial CDR3 DNA: TGTGCCAGTAGATCGGTTGGGGGAGGACAGTTTAATGAAAAA. It is translated as CASRSVGGGQFNEK. The complete CDR3 reads CASRSVGGGQFNEKLFF.

Concerning this clone: The CDR3 goes on 3 residues after the read ends, and that part is filled in from the germline J gene. The chain is built from TRBV5-6 and TRBJ2-7; the D is unclear. Germline CDR1 and CDR2: SGHDT and YYEEEE. This CDR3 has 13 residues. Trimming took off 2 bases at V and 3 bases at J, with 9 bases between the two ends. CDR3 DNA (partial): TGTGCCAGCAGCTTTCCAGGCATCTACGAG. Encoded protein: CASSFPGIYE. In full, the CDR3 is CASSFPGIYEQYF.

By its share, this clone is medium-sized. The CDR3 is cut off 3 residues early in the read; its end comes from the germline J gene. Distinct nucleotide sequences in the sample also encode this CDR3. The chain recombines TRBV7-9 with TRBJ1-2; TRBD1 matches 7 bases. Germline V gene data show CDR1 as SEHNR and CDR2 as FQNEAQ (reference sequence). Unmatched junction bases numbered 7, after V lost 2 bases and J lost 7 bases. This CDR3 contains 14 residues. CDR3 bases read: TGTGCCAGCAGCTTATTATCAGGGGGACCTGGC. Protein sequence: CASSLLSGGPG. In full, the CDR3 is CASSLLSGGPGYTF.

This clone was found many times. The read terminates 3 residues before the CDR3 end, so the remaining end is supplied by the germline J gene. This rearrangement joins TRBV29-1 to TRBJ1-2, with D hard to call. With 7 bases removed from V and 4 bases from J, the gap between germline ends came to 13 bases. The CDR3 is 12 amino acids. The germline V gene encodes CDR1 SQVTM and CDR2 ANQGSEA. CDR3 sequence reads: CSALFYGYGYTF. Incomplete CDR3 DNA: TGCAGCGCCCTTTTCTATGGCTATGGC.

As concerns this clone: A much larger clone differs from this one at a single base, so this may be a read error. The sequence runs out 3 residues before the end of the CDR3; the remainder is reconstructed from the germline J gene. The chain is built from TRBV19 and TRBJ1-5, with D unresolved. Germline loops: CDR1 LNHDA, CDR2 SQIVND (reference sequence). V lost 8 bases and J 0 bases, leaving 23 bases between the germline ends. The CDR3 totals 18 residues. This CDR3 is CASGSPAEAGASNQPQHF. Incomplete CDR3 DNA: TGTGCCAGTGGTTCACCCGCCGAGGCAGGAGCTAGCAATCAGCCC.

This clone came up many times. The observed sequence ends 3 residues before the CDR3 terminus, with the missing tail filled in from the germline J gene. The chain has TRBV5-1 and TRBJ2-5; 7 bases match TRBD1. Germline V gene data show CDR1 as SGHRS and CDR2 as YFSETQ. The CDR3 extends over 13 amino acids. The trim removed 5 bases at V and 4 bases at J, leaving 5 bases unmatched. Incomplete CDR3 DNA: TGCGCCAGCAGTTCCACAGGGGTAGAGACC. The encoded protein is CASSSTGVET. The complete CDR3 sequence is CASSSTGVETQYF.

A note on this clone: The CDR3 end falls 3 residues outside the read, so it is completed with the germline J gene. This chain connects TRBV19 to TRBJ1-1; D may be TRBD1 (6 bases). The ends were cut back, 6 bases at V and 6 bases at J, with 23 bases in the middle. This CDR3 comprises 16 residues. Per the germline V gene, CDR1 is LNHDA and CDR2 is SQIVND (reference sequence). CDR3 DNA (partial): TGTGCCAGTAGGGGGAGACAGGCATCCGTCAGCGCTGAA. Its protein product is CASRGRQASVSAE. The whole CDR3 protein reads CASRGRQASVSAEAFF.